The 10 T cell receptor beta chains below all came from one sample that was sequenced in a study of T cell responses to AZD1222 COVID-19 vaccine. Using immunoSEQ multiplex PCR, the repertoire was profiled, and TCRdb retains in-frame clones only, with some absent. The profile shows roughly 100,000 clones, 70% to 90% of them singletons. The sequencing used peripheral blood, collected 28 days after the second AZD1222 dose. The source is an adult who received the AZD1222 COVID-19 vaccine.

The V call is TRBV7-2, the J call TRBJ2-1; 7 positions match TRBD2. This CDR3 contains 18 residues. The germline V gene has CDR1 SGHTA and CDR2 FQGNSA. The trim removed 1 base at V and 2 bases at J, leaving 11 bases unmatched. The CDR3 loop reads CASSLVGVLAVPYNEQFF. The CDR3 bases are TGTGCCAGCAGCTTAGTAGGCGTGCTAGCGGTGCCCTACAATGAGCAGTTCTTC.

The rearrangement joins TRBV10-3 to TRBJ2-5; tentatively, D is TRBD1 (5 bases). In germline, CDR1 is ENHRY, CDR2 SYGVKD. Trimming left V 2 bases short and J 2 bases short, with 12 bases between. The CDR3 is 15 amino acids. CDR3 sequence: CAISERQGTQETQYF. For the CDR3, the DNA is TGTGCCATCAGTGAGCGCCAGGGAACACAAGAGACCCAGTACTTC.

The chain uses TRBV19 and TRBJ2-7; TRBD2 matches 11 bases. Trimming at V came to 5 bases and at J to 3 bases, leaving 12 bases not matched to a gene. CDR1 is LNHDA and CDR2 is SQIVND in the germline V gene (reference sequence). The CDR3 has 17 residues. CDR3 protein: CASSPRTSGPPYYEQYF. As DNA, the CDR3 is TGTGCCAGTAGTCCAAGGACTAGCGGGCCCCCTTACTACGAGCAGTACTTC.

V usage is TRBV5-6 and J usage is TRBJ1-6, with 9 bases lining up with TRBD1. Germline trimming cut 4 bases from V and 4 bases from J; bases unmatched to any gene: 6. Germline V CDR1 and CDR2: SGHDT, YYEEEE. CDR3 size: 16 residues. CDR3 in DNA: TGTGCCAGCAGCCCGGGACAGGGACGGTATAATTCACCCCTCCACTTT. Encoded protein: CASSPGQGRYNSPLHF.

The J gene is TRBJ1-5, the V gene TRBV19; 7 bases are a match to TRBD1. The CDR3 is made up of 16 amino acids. The V gene's germline CDR1 is LNHDA and CDR2 SQIVND (reference sequence). With V trimmed by 5 bases and J by 3 bases, 10 bases remained unmatched. In DNA, the CDR3 is TGTGCCAGTAGTGGCCTCAACAGGGGTCTCAATCAGCCCCAGCATTTT. Amino acid sequence: CASSGLNRGLNQPQHF.

The chain combines TRBV29-1 with TRBJ2-7, with a weak D call TRBD2 (6 bases). Germline CDR1 SQVTM, CDR2 ANQGSEA. The CDR3 runs 12 residues. V lost 6 bases and J lost 0, with 9 bases in between. The CDR3 sequence: CSVPGSSYEQYF. CDR3 coding DNA: TGCAGCGTCCCCGGGAGCTCCTACGAGCAGTACTTC.

The gene calls are TRBV10-3 and TRBJ1-4, with 7 nucleotides matching TRBD1. The CDR3 is made up of 15 amino acids. V shed 10 bases, J shed 4 bases, and the junction held 12 bases outside the gene matches. The germline CDR1 and CDR2 sequences are ENHRY and SYGVKD. The CDR3 DNA sequence: TGTGCCAGCAGGGGGGGGGCAGGGATTAATGAAAAACTGTTTTTT. Protein product: CASRGGAGINEKLFF.

The chain uses TRBV6-5 and TRBJ2-7; no reliable D call. From germline, CDR1 is MNHEY and CDR2 SVGAGI. This CDR3 has 14 residues. Trimming took off 8 bases at V and 2 bases at J, with 16 bases between the two ends. The CDR3 spells CASSVGRVPYEQYF. The CDR3 DNA follows: TGTGCCAGCTCCGTGGGTAGGGTTCCCTACGAGCAGTACTTC.

Written as DNA, the CDR3 is TGTGCCAGCAGCTTAAGTGCTAGCGGGAGTGGTGTGGTCAAAAACATTCAGTACTTC. Protein sequence: CASSLSASGSGVVKNIQYF. The chain joins TRBV11-2 to TRBJ2-4; 10 nucleotides line up with TRBD2. This CDR3 is built from 19 residues. Germline CDR1 SGHAT, CDR2 FQNNGV. The J segment lost 3 bases and the V segment lost 2 bases, leaving 13 bases of the junction unmatched.

The CDR3 DNA is TGCGCCAGCAGCCAAGATCAAACAGATACGCAGTATTTT. Its translation is CASSQDQTDTQYF. The chain combines TRBV4-3 with TRBJ2-3; D call uncertain. Germline loops: CDR1 LGHNA, CDR2 YSLEER. V lost 0 bases to trimming and J lost 3 bases, with 4 bases between them. This CDR3 is built from 13 residues.